Listed below are T cell receptor beta chains from one sample, sequenced in a study of OX40 agonist ivuxolimab in advanced cancers. TCRdb's copy holds only in-frame clones and misses some; the assay was immunoSEQ multiplex PCR. The sample has about 48,000 clones, 85% to 90% seen once. This specimen was CD4+ or CD8+ T cells sorted from blood, taken in a trial of the OX40 agonist ivuxolimab. These receptors were collected from an adult with an advanced solid tumor such as melanoma, head and neck, liver or kidney cancer. Each CDR3 is given with its conserved first and last residue. Part of the rows lack a size; the others show once, few, many or a class for expanded clones.

J gene: TRBJ2-7; V gene: TRBV28; clone size: NA; CDR3 protein: CASSLGDEQYF
J gene: TRBJ1-6; V gene: TRBV5-6; clone size: NA; CDR3 protein: CASSKDRRSSYNSPLHF
J gene: TRBJ1-1; V gene: TRBV6-6; clone size: NA; CDR3 protein: CASSLGGSATEAFF
J gene: TRBJ2-1; V gene: TRBV2; clone size: NA; CDR3 protein: CASSDSLSSYNEQFF
J gene: TRBJ1-5; V gene: TRBV4-1; clone size: NA; CDR3 protein: CASSQGNQPQHF
J gene: TRBJ2-3; V gene: TRBV19; clone size: NA; CDR3 protein: CASSIPPNTQYF
J gene: TRBJ1-6; V gene: TRBV6-5; clone size: NA; CDR3 protein: CASSSGQYYNSPLHF
J gene: TRBJ1-2; V gene: TRBV6-5; clone size: NA; CDR3 protein: CATMTGGPSTGYTF
J gene: TRBJ2-4; V gene: TRBV30; clone size: few; CDR3 protein: CAWSDSRRNIQYF
J gene: TRBJ1-1; V gene: TRBV27; clone size: NA; CDR3 protein: CASSLGAQSGDTEAFF
J gene: TRBJ2-2; V gene: TRBV9; clone size: few; CDR3 protein: CASSEINTGELFF
J gene: TRBJ2-7; V gene: TRBV19; clone size: NA; CDR3 protein: CASTTGTGISYEQYF
J gene: TRBJ2-7; V gene: TRBV7-8; clone size: NA; CDR3 protein: CASSAPGSSSYEQYF
J gene: TRBJ1-2; V gene: TRBV2; clone size: NA; CDR3 protein: CASRPYAGEGYGYTF
J gene: TRBJ2-7; V gene: TRBV28; clone size: NA; CDR3 protein: CASSFVAGWSNYEQYF
J gene: TRBJ2-7; V gene: TRBV29-1; clone size: NA; CDR3 protein: CSGYDSYEQYF
J gene: TRBJ1-5; V gene: TRBV6-1; clone size: NA; CDR3 protein: CASSLGTVSNQPQHF
J gene: TRBJ2-3; V gene: TRBV7-9; clone size: NA; CDR3 protein: CASSSSGGSTDTQYF
J gene: TRBJ1-1; V gene: TRBV7-9; clone size: NA; CDR3 protein: CASSPQGPGSTEAFF
J gene: TRBJ2-7; V gene: TRBV11-3; clone size: NA; CDR3 protein: CASSPRQAYCYEQYF
J gene: TRBJ1-2; V gene: TRBV29-1; clone size: NA; CDR3 protein: CSLGEDYGYTF
J gene: TRBJ1-2; V gene: TRBV7-9; clone size: NA; CDR3 protein: CASSLASGEGYTF
J gene: TRBJ1-2; V gene: TRBV7-8; clone size: NA; CDR3 protein: CASSLGDRNYGYTF
J gene: TRBJ2-3; V gene: TRBV10-3; clone size: NA; CDR3 protein: CASGELAGGLGEQYF
J gene: TRBJ1-4; V gene: TRBV30; clone size: few; CDR3 protein: CAWSVTGGVEKLFF
J gene: TRBJ2-2; V gene: TRBV11-2; clone size: once; CDR3 protein: CASSLYEGPTNTGELFF
J gene: TRBJ1-2; V gene: TRBV11-2; clone size: NA; CDR3 protein: CASSPVGAGYTF
J gene: TRBJ2-7; V gene: TRBV19; clone size: NA; CDR3 protein: CASSISGGVFSYEQYF
J gene: TRBJ2-2; V gene: TRBV4-1; clone size: once; CDR3 protein: CASSPGLATGELFF
J gene: TRBJ2-1; V gene: TRBV7-9; clone size: NA; CDR3 protein: CASSWDRASEQFF
J gene: TRBJ2-1; V gene: TRBV11-3; clone size: once; CDR3 protein: CASSPMAGGKYEQFF
J gene: TRBJ2-1; V gene: TRBV13; clone size: NA; CDR3 protein: CASSSRISSYNEQFF
J gene: TRBJ1-4; V gene: TRBV30; clone size: NA; CDR3 protein: CAWSGIPPRNEKLFF
J gene: TRBJ2-7; V gene: TRBV6-5; clone size: NA; CDR3 protein: CASSYSGLAAYEQYF
J gene: TRBJ2-5; V gene: TRBV5-4; clone size: NA; CDR3 protein: CASSPRGQGQETQYF
J gene: TRBJ1-2; V gene: TRBV27; clone size: NA; CDR3 protein: CASSPSVGDYGYTF
J gene: TRBJ2-3; V gene: TRBV29-1; clone size: NA; CDR3 protein: CSVPDGGQYF
J gene: TRBJ1-5; V gene: TRBV6-5; clone size: NA; CDR3 protein: CASGQGAVEPQHF
J gene: TRBJ2-2; V gene: TRBV30; clone size: NA; CDR3 protein: CAWSYARADGELFF
J gene: TRBJ2-7; V gene: TRBV7-2; clone size: once; CDR3 protein: CASSLGAGVPYEQYF
J gene: TRBJ2-7; V gene: TRBV2; clone size: once; CDR3 protein: CASSSRTSWEQYF
J gene: TRBJ2-7; V gene: TRBV11-2; clone size: NA; CDR3 protein: CASSLDWEGDEQYF
J gene: TRBJ2-1; V gene: TRBV5-7; clone size: once; CDR3 protein: CASSPEGHRRGNEQFF
J gene: TRBJ1-3; V gene: TRBV2; clone size: NA; CDR3 protein: CASSALTGPGNTIYF
J gene: TRBJ2-7; V gene: TRBV7-9; clone size: NA; CDR3 protein: CASSLTRGRERYEQYF
J gene: TRBJ1-2; V gene: TRBV30; clone size: NA; CDR3 protein: CAGGDSYGYTF
J gene: TRBJ2-3; V gene: TRBV13; clone size: NA; CDR3 protein: CASSVRQGVGTDTQYF
J gene: TRBJ2-7; V gene: TRBV6-1; clone size: NA; CDR3 protein: CASSEGPTLPYEQYF
J gene: TRBJ2-1; V gene: TRBV14; clone size: NA; CDR3 protein: CASSQRGGLNEQFF
J gene: TRBJ1-3; V gene: TRBV10-3; clone size: NA; CDR3 protein: CAISEGALGNTIYF
J gene: TRBJ2-5; V gene: TRBV4-1; clone size: NA; CDR3 protein: CASSLSGGSRETQYF
J gene: TRBJ2-7; V gene: TRBV7-8; clone size: few; CDR3 protein: CASSLTYEQYF
J gene: TRBJ1-5; V gene: TRBV27; clone size: NA; CDR3 protein: CASSLGRGQPQHF
J gene: TRBJ2-5; V gene: TRBV9; clone size: NA; CDR3 protein: CASSVASGGETQYF
J gene: TRBJ1-2; V gene: TRBV19; clone size: few; CDR3 protein: CASSISITGPYGYTF
J gene: TRBJ2-1; V gene: TRBV9; clone size: NA; CDR3 protein: CASSVATGHLGEQFF
J gene: TRBJ2-3; V gene: TRBV28; clone size: NA; CDR3 protein: CASSFRAGGAADTQYF
J gene: TRBJ1-4; V gene: TRBV19; clone size: few; CDR3 protein: CASSTQSGEKLFF